This TCR beta chain stems from a study of blood T cell repertoires in COVID-19. Profiled with immunoSEQ multiplex PCR; TCRdb holds only in-frame clones, not every one. Of 40,000 to 45,000 clones listed, about 86% were seen once; the top ten hold about 3.7%. With 5 bases removed from V and 3 bases from J, the gap between germline ends came to 12 bases. The germline V gene encodes CDR1 SGHNT and CDR2 YENEEA. The CDR3 has 14 amino acids. The sample comprised peripheral blood. This chain joins TRBV11-3 and TRBJ2-3; D uncertain. This clonotype was obtained from a man in his forties with COVID-19, enrolled during active disease. CDR3: CASSVNSLTDTQYF. Written as DNA, the CDR3 is TGTGCCAGCAGCGTGAACAGTTTAACAGATACGCAGTATTTT.